What follows describes a single T cell receptor (beta chain). This specimen belongs to a study of PD-1 blockade in mismatch repair-deficient tumors. The data were produced by immunoSEQ multiplex PCR, yet TCRdb's version contains in-frame clones alone and is incomplete. Of about 22,000 clones in the sample, just under 85% were seen once. This sequence was found in an adult with mismatch repair-deficient cancer. The starting material was peripheral blood, obtained 2 weeks after starting pembrolizumab.

The CDR3 DNA follows: TGTGCCAGCAGCTTTGGGCTGGGATCGGCCAAAAACATTCAGTACTTC. It encodes CASSFGLGSAKNIQYF. The chain recombines TRBV11-1 with TRBJ2-4; D gene ambiguous. The germline CDR1 and CDR2 sequences are SGHAT and FQDESV (reference sequence). V was clipped by 3 bases and J by 1 base, with 13 bases between them. The CDR3 has 16 amino acids.